This record covers a single TCR beta chain. Ten or more counts support this clonotype. Its antigen is not yet known. Base qualities are not recorded, but no much larger clone differs from it by a single base. Trimmed from V: 4 bases; trimmed from J: 1 base; junction bases lacking a gene match: 14. From a lookup of the germline V gene, CDR1 and CDR2 are SGHDT and YYEEEE. From the cysteine through the phenylalanine, the CDR3 covers 18 amino acids. Of all the DNA, just the CDR3 is kept, 54 bases in frame from base 1. This sample was taken from a study of human T cells and chemical hapten exposure (dated by TCRdb to about 2021). About the study as a whole: For sensitization, 2% DPC in acetone was applied to a roughly 2 cm by roughly 2 cm area of upper inner arm skin. Patients additionally received weekly therapeutic DPC doses to the scalp throughout the roughly 25-week study period. Patch testing on the upper back used Finn chambers containing 0.01% DPC, with scoring done after 6 days according to International Contact Dermatitis Research Group standards. The mostly female patient cohort included alopecia areata with under or over 50% scalp involvement, alopecia totalis and alopecia universalis. Libraries were combined into a pool for sequencing, and differences in TCR yield between samples came mainly from small differences in library volumes within the pool. In alopecia patients, the study followed how the peripheral blood TCR repertoire changed in vivo over primary and secondary sensitization to diphenylcyclopropenone (DPC), a hapten. Blood samples were taken from patients before sensitization (week 0) and then at 2, 6 and about 24 weeks after DPC sensitization. Roughly 30 alopecia patients provided blood for TCR sequencing at one to four time points (pre-sensitization, 2, 6 and 24 weeks). What the authors observed across the whole study: DPC sensitization did not change the number of TCRs with a frequency above 1 in 1000, and there was no evidence of changes in global repertoire structure. After repeated subsampling, the strength of the expansion versus patch-test correlation and the threshold at which it became significant changed. Compared with pre-sensitization or healthy control sets, expanded TCRs formed significantly more large CDR3 similarity clusters, which is consistent with antigen-driven responses. Patch test score was positively correlated with the number of PT1 expanded TCRs, with significance at thresholds 8, 16 and 32 but not at 4. Because every patient had alopecia, a presumed autoimmune disease, the patients' immune response might differ from that of healthy individuals.

Library construction relied on RACE. Sequencing was carried out with a NextSeq 500. Library preparation attached unique molecular identifiers to individual cDNA molecules for quantitative, reproducible TCR counting. Each blood RNA sample was used to sequence both TCR alpha and TCR beta chains. In the paper's pipeline: A median of about 100,000 TCRs per sample was observed, with a range of roughly 20,000 to 700,000. The Decombinator software suite was used to annotate the V, J and CDR3 of the TCR reads. For the PS versus PT1 abundance plots, all samples were subsampled to the same number of TCRs (28,000). Expanded TCRs were defined as absent before sensitization and observed at least eight times at the 2-week time point. TCRdb reran the public reads through fastp at Q25 and MiXCR, keeping productive beta chains. Identical CDR3 protein sequences are pooled into one entry, listed with their most common genes and DNA. The V and J calls, along with clone size, are taken from TCRdb and not from the paper's own processing. This sample has under 300,000 distinct CDR3 sequences in its table, and about 7.7% of those were observed once. 0.9% to 1.5% of the sample is taken by the ten largest.

The time point tag for this specimen amounts to: pre-sensitization, week 0. Read against the paper, the sample's treatment or condition label means: therapeutic diphenylcyclopropenone sensitization with weekly scalp DPC. At every patch-test visit, the blood draw took place before the patch test was put on. Eligible patients were aged 18 to 70, diagnosed with alopecia, deemed suitable for DPC therapy, and excluded if pregnant. Total RNA was extracted from unfractionated whole blood collected in Tempus Blood RNA tubes. This specimen was whole blood, taken in connection with sensitization to the hapten diphenylcyclopropenone (DPC). The source of this sequence is a man younger than 35 with alopecia areata. Some clones in this sample may be carry-over from other donors' samples. This chain is built from TRBV5-6 and TRBJ2-5, with 9 central nucleotides matching TRBD1. CDR3 region: CASSGGTGRGRLQETQYF. The DNA sequence is as follows: TGTGCCAGCAGCGGGGGGACAGGGCGAGGGCGGCTCCAAGAGACCCAGTACTTC.